Given below is one TCR beta chain in context. The data derive from a study of blood T cell repertoires in COVID-19. Looking at the study overall: Specimens from acute and convalescent COVID-19 originated in the United States, Italy and Spain.

Per germline, CDR1 LNHDA and CDR2 SQIVND (reference sequence). J lost 6 bases, V lost 6 bases, and 9 bases had no gene match. There are 15 residues in the CDR3. Repertoires were generated with immunoSEQ multiplex PCR, while TCRdb's copy carries only in-frame clones and drops some. The sample consists of under 200,000 clones, about 87% of them appearing once. Sequenced sample: peripheral blood. The sequence derives from a woman in her 70s with COVID-19, enrolled during active disease. The V gene is TRBV19, the J gene TRBJ1-5; 9 bases agree with TRBD1. The CDR3 reads CASRSTGGAGQPQHF. The CDR3 nucleotides are TGTGCCAGTAGGTCCACAGGGGGCGCGGGTCAGCCCCAGCATTTT.